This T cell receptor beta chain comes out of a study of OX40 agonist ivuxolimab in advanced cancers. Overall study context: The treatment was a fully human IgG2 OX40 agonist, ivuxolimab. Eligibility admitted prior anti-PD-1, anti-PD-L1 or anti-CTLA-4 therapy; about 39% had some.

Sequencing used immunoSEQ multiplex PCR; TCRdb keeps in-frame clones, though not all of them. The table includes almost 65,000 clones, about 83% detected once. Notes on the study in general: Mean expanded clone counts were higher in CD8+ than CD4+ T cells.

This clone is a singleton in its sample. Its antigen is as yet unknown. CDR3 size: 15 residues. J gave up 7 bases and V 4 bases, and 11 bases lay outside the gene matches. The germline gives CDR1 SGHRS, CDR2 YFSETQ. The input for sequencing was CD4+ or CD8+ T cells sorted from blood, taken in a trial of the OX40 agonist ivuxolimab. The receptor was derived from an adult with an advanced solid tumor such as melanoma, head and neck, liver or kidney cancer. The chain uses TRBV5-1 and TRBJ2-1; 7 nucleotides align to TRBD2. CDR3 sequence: CASSPAGLATNEQFF. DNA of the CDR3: TGCGCCAGCAGCCCAGCGGGACTTGCGACGAATGAGCAGTTCTTC.